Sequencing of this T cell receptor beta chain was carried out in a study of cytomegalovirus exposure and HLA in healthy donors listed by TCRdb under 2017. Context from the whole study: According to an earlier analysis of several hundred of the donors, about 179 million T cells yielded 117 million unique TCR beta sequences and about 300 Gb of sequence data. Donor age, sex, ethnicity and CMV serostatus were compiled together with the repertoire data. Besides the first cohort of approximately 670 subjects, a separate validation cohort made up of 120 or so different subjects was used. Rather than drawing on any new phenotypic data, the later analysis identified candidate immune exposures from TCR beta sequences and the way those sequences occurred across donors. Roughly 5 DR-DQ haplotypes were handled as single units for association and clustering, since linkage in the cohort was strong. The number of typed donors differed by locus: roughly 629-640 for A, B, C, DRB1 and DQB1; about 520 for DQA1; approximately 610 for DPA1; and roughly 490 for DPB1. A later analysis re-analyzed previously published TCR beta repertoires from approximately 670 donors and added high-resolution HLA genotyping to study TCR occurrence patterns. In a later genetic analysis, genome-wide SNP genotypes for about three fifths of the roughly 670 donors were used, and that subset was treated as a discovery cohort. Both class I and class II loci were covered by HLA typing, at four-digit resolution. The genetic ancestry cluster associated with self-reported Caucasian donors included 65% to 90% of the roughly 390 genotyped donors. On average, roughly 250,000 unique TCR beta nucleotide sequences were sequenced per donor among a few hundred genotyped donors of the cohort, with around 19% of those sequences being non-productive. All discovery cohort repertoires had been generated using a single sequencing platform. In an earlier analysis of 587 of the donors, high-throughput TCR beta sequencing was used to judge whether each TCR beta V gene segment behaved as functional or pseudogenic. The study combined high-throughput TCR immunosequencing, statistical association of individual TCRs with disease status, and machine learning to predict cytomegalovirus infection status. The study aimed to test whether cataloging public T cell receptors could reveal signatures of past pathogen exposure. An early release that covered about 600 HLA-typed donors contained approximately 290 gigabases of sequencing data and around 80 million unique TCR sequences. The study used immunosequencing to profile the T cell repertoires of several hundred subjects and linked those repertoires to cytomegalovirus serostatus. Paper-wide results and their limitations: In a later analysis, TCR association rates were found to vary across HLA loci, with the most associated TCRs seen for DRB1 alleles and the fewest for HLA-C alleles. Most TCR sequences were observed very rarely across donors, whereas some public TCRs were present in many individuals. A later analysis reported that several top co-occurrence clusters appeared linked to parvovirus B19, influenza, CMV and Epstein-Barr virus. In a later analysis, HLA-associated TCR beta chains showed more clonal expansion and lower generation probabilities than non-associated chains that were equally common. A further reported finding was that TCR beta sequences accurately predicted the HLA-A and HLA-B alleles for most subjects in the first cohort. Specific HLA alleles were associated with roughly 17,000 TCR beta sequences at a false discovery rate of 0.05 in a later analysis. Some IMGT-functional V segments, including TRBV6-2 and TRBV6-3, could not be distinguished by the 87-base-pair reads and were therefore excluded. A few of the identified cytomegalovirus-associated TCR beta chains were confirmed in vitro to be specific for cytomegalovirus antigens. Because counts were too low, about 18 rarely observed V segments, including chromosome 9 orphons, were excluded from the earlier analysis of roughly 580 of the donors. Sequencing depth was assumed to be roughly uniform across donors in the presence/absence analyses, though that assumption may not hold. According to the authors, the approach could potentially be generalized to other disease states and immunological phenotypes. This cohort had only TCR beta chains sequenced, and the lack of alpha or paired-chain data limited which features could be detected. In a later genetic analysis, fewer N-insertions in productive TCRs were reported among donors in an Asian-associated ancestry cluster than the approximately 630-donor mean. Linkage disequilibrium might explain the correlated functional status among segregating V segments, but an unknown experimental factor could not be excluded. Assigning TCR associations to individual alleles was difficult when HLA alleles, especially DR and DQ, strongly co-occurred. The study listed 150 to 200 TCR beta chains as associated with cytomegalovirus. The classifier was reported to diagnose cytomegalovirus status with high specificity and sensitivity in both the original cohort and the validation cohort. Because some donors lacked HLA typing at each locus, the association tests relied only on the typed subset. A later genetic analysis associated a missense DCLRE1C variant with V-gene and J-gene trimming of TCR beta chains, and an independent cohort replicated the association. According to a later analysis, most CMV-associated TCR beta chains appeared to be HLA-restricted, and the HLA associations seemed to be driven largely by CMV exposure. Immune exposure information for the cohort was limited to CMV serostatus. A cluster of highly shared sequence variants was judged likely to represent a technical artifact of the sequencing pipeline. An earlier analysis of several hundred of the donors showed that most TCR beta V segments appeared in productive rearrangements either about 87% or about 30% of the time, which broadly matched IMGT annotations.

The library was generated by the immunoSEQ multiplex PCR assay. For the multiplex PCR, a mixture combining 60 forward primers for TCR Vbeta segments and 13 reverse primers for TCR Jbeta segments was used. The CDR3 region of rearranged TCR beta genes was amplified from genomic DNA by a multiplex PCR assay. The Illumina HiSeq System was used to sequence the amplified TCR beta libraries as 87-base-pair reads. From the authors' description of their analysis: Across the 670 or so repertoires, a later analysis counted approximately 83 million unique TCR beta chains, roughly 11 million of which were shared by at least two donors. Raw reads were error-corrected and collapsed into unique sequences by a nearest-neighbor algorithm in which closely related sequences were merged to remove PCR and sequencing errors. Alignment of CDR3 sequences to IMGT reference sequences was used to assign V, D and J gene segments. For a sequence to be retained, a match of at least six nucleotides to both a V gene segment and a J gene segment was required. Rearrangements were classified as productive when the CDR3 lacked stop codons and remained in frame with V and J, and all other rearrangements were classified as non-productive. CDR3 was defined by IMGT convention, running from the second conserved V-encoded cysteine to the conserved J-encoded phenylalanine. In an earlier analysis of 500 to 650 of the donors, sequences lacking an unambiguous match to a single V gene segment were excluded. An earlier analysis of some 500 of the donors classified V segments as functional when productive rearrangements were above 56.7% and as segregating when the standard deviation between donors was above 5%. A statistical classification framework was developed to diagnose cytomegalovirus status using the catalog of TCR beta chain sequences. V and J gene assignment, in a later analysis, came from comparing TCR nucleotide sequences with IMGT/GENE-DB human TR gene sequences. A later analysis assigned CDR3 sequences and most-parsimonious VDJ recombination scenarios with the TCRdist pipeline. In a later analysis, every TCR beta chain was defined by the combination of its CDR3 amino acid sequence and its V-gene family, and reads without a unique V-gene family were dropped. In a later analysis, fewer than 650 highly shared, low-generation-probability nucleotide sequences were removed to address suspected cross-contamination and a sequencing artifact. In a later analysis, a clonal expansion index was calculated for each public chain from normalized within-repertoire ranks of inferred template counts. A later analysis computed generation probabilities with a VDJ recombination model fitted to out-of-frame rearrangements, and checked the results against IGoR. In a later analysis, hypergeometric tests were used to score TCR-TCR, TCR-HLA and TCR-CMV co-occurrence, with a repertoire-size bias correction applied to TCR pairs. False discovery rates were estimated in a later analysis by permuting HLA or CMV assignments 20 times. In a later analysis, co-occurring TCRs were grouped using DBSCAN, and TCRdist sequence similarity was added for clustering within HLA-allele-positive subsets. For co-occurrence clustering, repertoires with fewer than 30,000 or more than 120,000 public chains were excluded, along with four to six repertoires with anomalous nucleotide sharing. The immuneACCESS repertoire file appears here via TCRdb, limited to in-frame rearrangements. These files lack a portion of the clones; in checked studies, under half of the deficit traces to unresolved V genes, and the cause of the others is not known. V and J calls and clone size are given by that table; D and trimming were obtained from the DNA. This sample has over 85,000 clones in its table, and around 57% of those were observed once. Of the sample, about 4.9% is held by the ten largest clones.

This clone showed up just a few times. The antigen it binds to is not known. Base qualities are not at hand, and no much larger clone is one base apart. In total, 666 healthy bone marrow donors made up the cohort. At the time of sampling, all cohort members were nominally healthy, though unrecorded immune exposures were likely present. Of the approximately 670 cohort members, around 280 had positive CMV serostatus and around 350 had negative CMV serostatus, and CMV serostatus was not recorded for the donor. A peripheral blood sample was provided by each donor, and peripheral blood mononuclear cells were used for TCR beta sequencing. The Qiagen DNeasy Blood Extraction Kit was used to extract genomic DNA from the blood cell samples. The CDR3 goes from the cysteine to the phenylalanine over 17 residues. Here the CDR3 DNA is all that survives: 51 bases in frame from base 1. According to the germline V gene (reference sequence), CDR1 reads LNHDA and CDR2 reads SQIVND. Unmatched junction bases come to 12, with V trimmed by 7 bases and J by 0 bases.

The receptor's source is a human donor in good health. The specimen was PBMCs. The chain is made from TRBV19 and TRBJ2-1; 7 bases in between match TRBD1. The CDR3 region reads CASKGTDVATSYNEQFF. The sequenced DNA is TGTGCCAGTAAGGGGACAGATGTAGCGACCTCCTACAATGAGCAGTTCTTC. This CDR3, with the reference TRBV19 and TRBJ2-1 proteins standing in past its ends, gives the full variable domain DGGITQSPKYLFRKEGQNVTLSCEQNLNHDAMYWYRQDPGQGLRLIYYSQIVNDFQKGDIAEGYSVSREKKESFPLTVTSAQKNPTAFYLCASKGTDVATSYNEQFFGPGTRLTVL.